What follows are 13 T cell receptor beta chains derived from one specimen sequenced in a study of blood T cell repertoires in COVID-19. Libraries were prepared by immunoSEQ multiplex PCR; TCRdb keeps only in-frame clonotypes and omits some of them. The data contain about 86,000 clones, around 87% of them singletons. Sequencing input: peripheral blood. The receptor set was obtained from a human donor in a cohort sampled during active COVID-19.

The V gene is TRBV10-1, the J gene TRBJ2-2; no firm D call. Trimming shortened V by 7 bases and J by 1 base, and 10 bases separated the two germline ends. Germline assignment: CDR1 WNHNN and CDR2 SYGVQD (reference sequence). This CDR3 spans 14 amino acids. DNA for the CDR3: TGCGCCAGCAACTCGGGTCAGAACACCGGGGAGCTGTTTTTT. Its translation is CASNSGQNTGELFF.

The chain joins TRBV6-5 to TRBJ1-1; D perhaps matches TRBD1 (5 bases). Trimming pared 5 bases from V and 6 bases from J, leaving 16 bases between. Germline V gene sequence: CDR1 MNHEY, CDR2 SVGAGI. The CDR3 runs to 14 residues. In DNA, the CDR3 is TGTGCCAGCAGTCCCGGTGGGGGGACCGCTGAAGCTTTCTTT. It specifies CASSPGGGTAEAFF.

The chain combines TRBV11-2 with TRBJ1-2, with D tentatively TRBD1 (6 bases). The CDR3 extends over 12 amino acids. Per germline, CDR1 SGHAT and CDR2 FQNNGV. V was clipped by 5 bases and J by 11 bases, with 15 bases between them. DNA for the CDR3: TGTGCCAGCAGCCCACAGGGCCCGAGGTACACCTTC. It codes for CASSPQGPRYTF.

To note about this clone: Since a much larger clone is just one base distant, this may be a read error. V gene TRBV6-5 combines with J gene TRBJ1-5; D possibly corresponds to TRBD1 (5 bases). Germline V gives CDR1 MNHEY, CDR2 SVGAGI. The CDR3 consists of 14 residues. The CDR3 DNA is TGTGTCAGCAGTTACCCGACAGTATCTCAGCCCCAGCATTTT. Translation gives CVSSYPTVSQPQHF.

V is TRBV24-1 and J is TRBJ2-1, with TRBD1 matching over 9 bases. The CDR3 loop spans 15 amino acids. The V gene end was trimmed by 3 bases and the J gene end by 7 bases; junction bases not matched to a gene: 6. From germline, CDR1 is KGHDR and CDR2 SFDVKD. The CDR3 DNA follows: TGTGCCACCAGTGATACCCGGGACAGGGCAAATGAGCAGTTCTTC. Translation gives CATSDTRDRANEQFF.

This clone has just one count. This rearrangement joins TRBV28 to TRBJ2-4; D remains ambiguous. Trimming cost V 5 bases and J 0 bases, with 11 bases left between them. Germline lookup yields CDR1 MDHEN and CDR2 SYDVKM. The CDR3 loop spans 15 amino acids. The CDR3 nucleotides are TGTGCCAGCAGTGCCTTAGCAGTAGCCAAAAACATTCAGTACTTC. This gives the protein CASSALAVAKNIQYF.

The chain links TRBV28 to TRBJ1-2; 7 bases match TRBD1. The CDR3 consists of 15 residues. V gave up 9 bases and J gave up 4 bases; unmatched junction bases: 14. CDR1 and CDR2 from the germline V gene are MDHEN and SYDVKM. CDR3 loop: CASARTGFASYGYTF. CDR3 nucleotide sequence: TGTGCCAGTGCGAGGACAGGTTTTGCCTCCTATGGCTACACCTTC.

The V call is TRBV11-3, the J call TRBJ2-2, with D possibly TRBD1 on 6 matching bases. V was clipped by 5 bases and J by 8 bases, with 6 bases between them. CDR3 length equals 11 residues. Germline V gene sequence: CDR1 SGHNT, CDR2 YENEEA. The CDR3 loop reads CASSQGGELFF. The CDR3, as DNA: TGTGCCAGCAGCCAGGGGGGGGAGCTGTTTTTT. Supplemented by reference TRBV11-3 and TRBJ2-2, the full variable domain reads EAGVVQSPRYKIIEKKQPVAFWCNPISGHNTLYWYLQNLGQGPELLIRYENEEAVDDSQLPKDRFSAERLKGVDSTLKIQPAELGDSAVYLCASSQGGELFFGEGSRLTVL.

In DNA, the CDR3 is TGTGCCGCTTTGGGGCTTGGCTACACCTTC. It specifies CAALGLGYTF. The V call is TRBV28, the J call TRBJ1-2; perhaps TRBD1 as D (5 bases). CDR1 and CDR2 from the germline V gene are MDHEN and SYDVKM. CDR3 length: 10 residues. Trimming removed 11 bases at V and 7 bases at J, with 11 bases between.

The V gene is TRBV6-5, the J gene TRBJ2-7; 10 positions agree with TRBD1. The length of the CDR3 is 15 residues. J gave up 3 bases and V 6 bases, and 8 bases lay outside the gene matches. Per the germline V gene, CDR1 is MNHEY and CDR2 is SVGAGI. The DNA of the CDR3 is TGTGCCAGCAGCTCCTCCGGGACAGGGGTCTACGAGCAGTACTTC. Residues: CASSSSGTGVYEQYF.

In DNA, the CDR3 is TGTGCCAGCAGCCAAGATAACGGGATGAACACTGAAGCTTTCTTT. Translated, it gives CASSQDNGMNTEAFF. V and J are TRBV14 and TRBJ1-1, with D hard to call. V was shortened by 0 bases and J by 0 bases, with 8 bases between the two germline ends. The CDR3 is 15 residues long. The V gene's germline CDR1 is SGHDN and CDR2 FVKESK.

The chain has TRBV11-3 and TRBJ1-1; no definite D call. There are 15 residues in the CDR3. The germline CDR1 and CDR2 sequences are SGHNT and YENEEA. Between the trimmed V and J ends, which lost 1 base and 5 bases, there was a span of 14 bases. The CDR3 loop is CASSLGSAGRTEAFF. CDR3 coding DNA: TGTGCCAGCAGCTTAGGATCGGCGGGGAGGACTGAAGCTTTCTTT. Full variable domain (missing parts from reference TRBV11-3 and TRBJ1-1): EAGVVQSPRYKIIEKKQPVAFWCNPISGHNTLYWYLQNLGQGPELLIRYENEEAVDDSQLPKDRFSAERLKGVDSTLKIQPAELGDSAVYLCASSLGSAGRTEAFFGQGTRLTVV.

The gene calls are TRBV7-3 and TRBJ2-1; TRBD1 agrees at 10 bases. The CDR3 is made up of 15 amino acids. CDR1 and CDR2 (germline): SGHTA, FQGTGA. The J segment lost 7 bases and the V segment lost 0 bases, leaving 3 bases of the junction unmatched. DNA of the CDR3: TGTGCCAGCAGCTTAACGGGACAGGGGATAAATGAGCAGTTCTTC. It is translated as CASSLTGQGINEQFF.